Presented here are 15 T cell receptor beta chains from one specimen sequenced in a study of T cell changes during pregnancy in multiple sclerosis. Clones were sequenced by immunoSEQ multiplex PCR, and TCRdb holds only the in-frame ones, with some missing. The table includes around 60,000 clones, approximately 94% detected once. Sequenced here: CD8+ T cells from peripheral blood mononuclear cells, sampled in the third trimester of pregnancy. The receptor source for this set is a female donor with multiple sclerosis, enrolled in a pregnancy study.

The genes are TRBV7-2 and TRBJ2-1, with 9 positions matching TRBD2. Germline V gene data show CDR1 as SGHTA and CDR2 as FQGNSA. The CDR3 is made up of 14 amino acids. Trimming at V came to 5 bases and at J to 9 bases, leaving 8 bases not matched to a gene. DNA of the CDR3: TGTGCCAGCAGCACCCAGACTAGCGGTGGTGAGCAGTTCTTC. It specifies CASSTQTSGGEQFF.

A few counts support this clone. The genes are TRBV4-1 and TRBJ1-1; D unresolved. This CDR3 has 11 residues. Germline CDR1 MGHRA, CDR2 YSYEKL. The V end lost 5 bases, the J end lost 5 bases, and 6 bases lay between the germline ends. CDR3 loop: CASSSRTEAFF. DNA for the CDR3: TGCGCCAGCAGCTCGCGGACTGAAGCTTTCTTT.

CDR3 protein: CASSQVTGAYGYTF. CDR3 in DNA: TGTGCCAGCAGCCAAGTGACAGGGGCCTATGGCTACACCTTC. V is TRBV14 and J is TRBJ1-2, with 8 bases lining up with TRBD1. The CDR3 is made up of 14 amino acids. The V and J ends lost 1 base and 4 bases, in that order; junction bases with no gene match: 2. Germline V lookup: CDR1 SGHDN, CDR2 FVKESK.

This CDR3 reads CASSLGAEEDTEAFF. In DNA, the CDR3 is TGCGCCAGCAGCTTGGGGGCAGAGGAGGACACTGAAGCTTTCTTT. The gene calls are TRBV5-1 and TRBJ1-1; D is unclear. The germline V gene has CDR1 SGHRS and CDR2 YFSETQ. CDR3 length: 15 amino acids. Trimming cost V 0 bases and J 3 bases, with 12 bases left between them.

The chain is built from TRBV4-1 and TRBJ1-1; no clear D gene. Trimming took off 1 base at V and 1 base at J, with 10 bases between the two ends. CDR1 and CDR2 from the germline V gene are MGHRA and YSYEKL. The CDR3 runs 15 residues. The CDR3 spells CASSQGAGGNTEAFF. CDR3 in DNA: TGCGCCAGCAGCCAAGGGGCAGGAGGGAACACTGAAGCTTTCTTT.

The genes are TRBV2 and TRBJ2-1; 9 bases map to TRBD2. The CDR3 extends over 18 amino acids. J gave up 0 bases and V 9 bases, and 15 bases lay outside the gene matches. Looked up from germline, CDR1 is SNHLY and CDR2 is FYNNEI. The CDR3 sequence: CASSGEVSSGISYNEQFF. The DNA of the CDR3 is TGTGCCAGTTCTGGCGAGGTTTCTAGCGGGATCTCCTACAATGAGCAGTTCTTC.

The gene calls are TRBV4-1 and TRBJ1-5; TRBD1 agrees at 7 bases. The trim removed 6 bases at V and 2 bases at J, leaving 10 bases unmatched. This CDR3 has 16 amino acids. Germline CDR1 and CDR2: MGHRA and YSYEKL. Here the CDR3 DNA reads TGCGCCAGCAGTGCGGCAGGGGGAAATGGCAATCAGCCCCAGCATTTT. Translation gives CASSAAGGNGNQPQHF.

The gene calls are TRBV27 and TRBJ2-7; 11 bases align to TRBD2. CDR3 length: 15 residues. Losses at the gene ends were 5 bases for V and 2 bases for J; bases not matched to a gene: 5. Germline V lookup: CDR1 MNHEY, CDR2 SMNVEV (reference sequence). For the CDR3, the DNA is TGTGCCAGCAGTGTTGGGACTAGCGGTACCTACGAGCAGTACTTC. Translation gives CASSVGTSGTYEQYF.

The chain combines TRBV12-5 with TRBJ2-1; possibly TRBD2 for D (6 bases). Germline CDR1 reads LGHNT; CDR2 reads FRNRAP. This CDR3 region has 15 residues. V shed 5 bases and J shed 6 bases, with 17 bases lying between them. The CDR3 protein is CASGPIGGPVNEQFF. CDR3 nucleotides: TGTGCTAGTGGTCCCATCGGAGGGCCGGTCAATGAGCAGTTCTTC.

The genes are TRBV7-6 and TRBJ2-2; 9 nucleotides align to TRBD1. The ends lost 5 bases at V and 1 base at J; junction bases unmatched: 5. In germline, CDR1 is SGHVS, CDR2 FNYEAQ. The CDR3 has 16 residues. The CDR3 loop is CASSHRDRENTGELFF. DNA for the CDR3: TGTGCCAGCAGCCACCGGGACAGGGAGAACACCGGGGAGCTGTTTTTT.

V gene TRBV4-2 combines with J gene TRBJ1-1; D not certain. Germline CDR1 is LGHNA and CDR2 is YNFKEQ. The CDR3 is 13 amino acids. Trimming removed 4 bases from V and 1 base from J, with 7 bases in between. The CDR3 protein is CASSRTTNTEAFF. The CDR3 region has the DNA TGTGCCAGCAGCCGGACTACGAACACTGAAGCTTTCTTT.

This sequence joins TRBV10-2 and TRBJ1-1, with 8 bases that match TRBD1. The CDR3 totals 17 residues. V was pared by 5 bases and J by 0 bases, with 11 bases of the junction left unmatched. CDR1 and CDR2 from the germline V gene are WSHSY and SAAADI. The DNA of the CDR3 is TGCGCCAGCAGTCGGGACAGGAGCCCCCACATGAACACTGAAGCTTTCTTT. Amino acids: CASSRDRSPHMNTEAFF.

The gene calls are TRBV27 and TRBJ2-4, with D tentatively TRBD2 (5 bases). Germline V gene data show CDR1 as MNHEY and CDR2 as SMNVEV (reference sequence). V was cut by 3 bases and J by 7 bases, with 16 bases left in between. The CDR3 runs 15 residues. CDR3 nucleotide sequence: TGTGCCAGCAGTTTGGGGTCCTGGGGAGATAACATTCAGTACTTC. It encodes CASSLGSWGDNIQYF.

The chain links TRBV7-2 to TRBJ2-7; D might be TRBD1 (5 bases). The CDR3 length is 19 residues. Looked up from germline, CDR1 is SGHTA and CDR2 is FQGNSA. V shed 1 base and J shed 3 bases, with 25 bases lying between them. The CDR3 reads CASSLEAVGLGSGDYEQYF. CDR3 coding DNA: TGTGCCAGCAGCTTAGAGGCGGTGGGGCTTGGCTCTGGGGACTACGAGCAGTACTTC.

This chain uses TRBV19 with TRBJ2-1, with 9 bases lining up with TRBD2. With V trimmed by 3 bases and J by 5 bases, 5 bases remained unmatched. The CDR3 spans 15 residues. CDR1 and CDR2 from the germline V gene are LNHDA and SQIVND (reference sequence). CDR3 region: CASSILAGTDNEQFF. The CDR3 DNA is TGTGCCAGTAGTATTCTAGCGGGAACGGACAATGAGCAGTTCTTC.